A single sample gave rise to the 5 T cell receptor beta chains below, sequenced in a study of blood T cells in healthy people across ages. Together with a sample-barcoded 5' primer, a J-beta primer mix was included in a second PCR lasting about 7 to 11 cycles. TCRdb recomputed calls from the 5' RACE reads with MiXCR, one row per CDR3 protein. This sample has some 1.4 million distinct CDR3 sequences, with 42% found just once. The sequenced material came from blood. These receptors were collected from a woman in her late teens or twenties in good health.

This clonotype came up a few times. The V call is TRBV28, the J call TRBJ2-7; 8 nucleotides line up with TRBD1. V trimming: 3 bases; J trimming: 2 bases; junction bases outside the gene matches: 6. Germline V gene sequence: CDR1 MDHEN, CDR2 SYDVKM. This CDR3 has 15 residues. The CDR3 region has the DNA TGTGCCAGCAGTTTTTTTGGACAGGGCACCTACGAGCAGTACTTC. This translates into CASSFFGQGTYEQYF.

This sequence joins TRBV6-6 and TRBJ2-7; D unresolved. There are 13 residues in the CDR3. Germline V lookup: CDR1 MNHNY, CDR2 SVGAGI (reference sequence). Trimming stripped 8 bases from V and 0 bases from J, with 11 bases between. DNA of the CDR3: TGTGCCAGCCACCAGTCAAGCTCCTACGAGCAGTACTTC. It translates to CASHQSSSYEQYF.

This clonotype has only one observation. The chain couples TRBV7-8 to TRBJ1-4; unclear D gene. Looked up from germline, CDR1 is SGHVS and CDR2 is FQNEAQ. V was shortened by 6 bases and J by 8 bases, with 13 bases between the two germline ends. CDR3 length: 13 residues. The CDR3 DNA reads as TGTGCCAGCAGACGAAATACGGTCGAAAAACTGTTTTTT. Amino acid sequence: CASRRNTVEKLFF.

The rearrangement uses TRBV7-9 and TRBJ1-4, with 9 bases fitting TRBD1. Looked up from germline, CDR1 is SEHNR and CDR2 is FQNEAQ (reference sequence). V lost 7 bases and J lost 4; bases outside the gene matches: 13. The CDR3 is made up of 17 amino acids. The CDR3 nucleotides are TGTGCCAGCACCAGTCCCGGGACAGGGTCGGGTAATGAAAAACTGTTTTTT. Amino acid sequence: CASTSPGTGSGNEKLFF. Supplemented by reference TRBV7-9 and TRBJ1-4, the full variable domain reads DTGVSQNPRHKITKRGQNVTFRCDPISEHNRLYWYRQTLGQGPEFLTYFQNEAQLEKSRLLSDRFSAERPKGSFSTLEIQRTEQGDSAMYLCASTSPGTGSGNEKLFFGSGTQLSVL.

The V call is TRBV12-3 or TRBV12-4, the J call TRBJ1-2; tentatively, D is TRBD1 (5 bases). The CDR3 covers 16 residues. V lost 4 bases to trimming and J lost 6 bases, with 21 bases between them. CDR3 in DNA: TGTGCCAGCAGTTATAGATACAAGGGGAATGGGAATGGCTACACCTTC. Its translation is CASSYRYKGNGNGYTF.